One and the same sample provided the 10 T cell receptor beta chains below, sequenced in a study of blood T cells in healthy people across ages. PCR was performed a second time for about 6 to 12 cycles using a sample-barcoded 5' primer and a J-beta primer mix. Each CDR3 protein gets one entry after TCRdb re-called the 5' RACE reads with MiXCR. The sample contains 780,000 or so distinct CDR3 sequences, about 56% of which appear only once. The sequenced material came from blood. The receptors here all came from a man aged 40-50 years in good health.

V gene TRBV20-1 combines with J gene TRBJ2-3; tentative D call: TRBD2 (5 bases). Between the trimmed V and J ends, which lost 8 bases and 3 bases, there was a span of 18 bases. Per the germline V gene, CDR1 is DFQATT and CDR2 is SNEGSKA (reference sequence). The CDR3 length is 14 residues. The CDR3 spells CSPPTTGRTDTQYF. In nucleotides, the CDR3 is TGCAGTCCCCCGACTACCGGAAGGACAGATACGCAGTATTTT.

Only a few counts were recorded for this clonotype. The genes are TRBV6-1 and TRBJ1-6; D is undetermined. The CDR3 has 15 residues. Between the trimmed V and J ends, which lost 6 bases and 7 bases, there was a span of 16 bases. Per the germline V gene, CDR1 is MNHNS and CDR2 is SASEGT. CDR3 sequence reads: CASSGILEGNSPLHF. The CDR3 DNA reads as TGTGCCAGCAGCGGGATCCTCGAGGGAAATTCACCCCTCCACTTT.

A few counts support this clonotype. The gene calls are TRBV5-1 and TRBJ2-1, with D possibly being TRBD2 (6 bases). The V gene lost 4 bases and the J gene lost 8 bases, with 16 bases spanning the gap. The CDR3 totals 14 residues. Germline CDR1 SGHRS, CDR2 YFSETQ. The CDR3 coding sequence is TGCGCCAGCAGCGTGGAGGGTTTCGGGGATGAGCAGTTCTTC. Its protein is CASSVEGFGDEQFF.

V usage is TRBV5-1 and J usage is TRBJ2-3; weak D call: TRBD1 (5 bases). CDR1 and CDR2 from the germline V gene are SGHRS and YFSETQ. Trimming left V 0 bases short and J 5 bases short, with 13 bases between. This CDR3 is built from 15 residues. The CDR3 region has the DNA TGCGCCAGCAGCTTGGGAACAGCCAGGGTAGATACGCAGTATTTT. Protein product: CASSLGTARVDTQYF.

The table lists this clonotype with a few counts. The rearrangement joins TRBV4-2 to TRBJ2-4, with D possibly matching TRBD1 (6 bases). CDR3 size: 18 residues. V lost 4 bases to trimming and J lost 0 bases, with 19 bases between them. CDR1 and CDR2 (germline): LGHNA, YNFKEQ. The CDR3 region has the DNA TGTGCCAGCAGCCCCCCCTTAGGGGACAAGCTAGCCAAAAACATTCAGTACTTC. This translates into CASSPPLGDKLAKNIQYF.

The J gene is TRBJ1-2, the V gene TRBV5-1, with TRBD1 matching over 8 bases. The CDR3 is 16 amino acids. After removal of 6 bases from V and 4 bases from J, the junction contained 14 bases not matched to a gene. Germline V lookup: CDR1 SGHRS, CDR2 YFSETQ. The DNA of the CDR3 is TGCGCCAGCACCACCGAGACAGGGGAAGGGATCTATGGCTACACCTTC. Its protein product is CASTTETGEGIYGYTF.

The J gene is TRBJ2-5, the V gene TRBV20-1; D not resolved. The germline CDR1 and CDR2 sequences are DFQATT and SNEGSKA (reference sequence). The length of the CDR3 is 15 residues. Between the trimmed V and J ends, which lost 7 bases and 2 bases, there was a span of 20 bases. Here the CDR3 reads CSDYSPTLMQETQYF. In nucleotides, the CDR3 is TGCAGTGATTATTCGCCAACATTGATGCAAGAGACCCAGTACTTC.

The V call is TRBV7-2, the J call TRBJ2-7, with D maybe TRBD2 (5 bases). Per germline, CDR1 SGHTA and CDR2 FQGNSA. The CDR3 has 15 amino acids. With 1 base removed from V and 3 bases from J, the gap between germline ends came to 13 bases. CDR3 bases: TGTGCCAGCAGCTTAGGCCATCTCGGGAACTACGAGCAGTACTTC. Translating it yields CASSLGHLGNYEQYF.

The J gene is TRBJ2-1, the V gene TRBV20-1; a weak D match, TRBD2 (6 bases). Germline V gene lookup returns CDR1 DFQATT and CDR2 SNEGSKA (reference sequence). Trimming left V 5 bases short and J 7 bases short, with 21 bases between. The CDR3 is made up of 15 amino acids. CDR3 sequence reads: CSAPRALSGGNEQFF. CDR3 in DNA: TGCAGTGCTCCTAGGGCCCTTTCCGGGGGTAATGAGCAGTTCTTC.

This clonotype has just a few counts. The V and J genes are TRBV6-6 and TRBJ1-5; 7 bases match TRBD1. Trimming removed 6 bases from V and 3 bases from J; junction bases left unmatched: 11. Germline values: CDR1 MNHNY, CDR2 SVGAGI (reference sequence). The CDR3 is made up of 16 amino acids. The CDR3 DNA is TGTGCCAGCAGGTCTCACAGGGGCAGCAACAATCAGCCCCAGCATTTT. Amino acid sequence: CASRSHRGSNNQPQHF.